The clone carrying this T cell receptor (beta chain) was seen just once. This CDR3 is 15 amino acids long. In germline, CDR1 is DFQATT, CDR2 SNEGSKA (reference sequence). V dropped 0 bases and J dropped 0 bases, with 6 bases sitting between them. These data are taken from a study of blood T cells in healthy people across ages. Sample donors were healthy Caucasian individuals that came from Russia, aged roughly 6 to 100. A second PCR, run for about 7 to 11 cycles, used a sample-barcoded 5' primer plus a J-beta primer mix. TCRdb fed the 5' RACE reads into MiXCR, producing one record per CDR3 protein. The sample carries about 620,000 distinct CDR3 sequences, over 40% recorded once.

The TCR was taken from a woman aged 80 or older in good health. This rearrangement joins TRBV20-1 to TRBJ2-6; no definite D call. Sequencing input: blood. In DNA, the CDR3 is TGCAGTGCTAGAGAACCAGCCTCTGGGGCCAACGTCCTGACTTTC. Encoded protein: CSAREPASGANVLTF.